This section outlines one TCR beta chain sequence together with its context. Its antigen is not identified. TCRdb's table, derived via immunoSEQ multiplex PCR, lists solely in-frame clones and lacks some. There are 140,000 to 150,000 clones in the sample; 70% to 90% occur only once, and more than 7% lies in the top ten. The data were obtained in a study of T cell responses to AZD1222 COVID-19 vaccine. Overall study findings and caveats: No repertoire was sampled before or during the peak T cell response, only after it. As reported, nearly half of all spike-specific TCRs target variant regions that are unmutated.

The CDR3 runs 15 residues. The germline CDR1 and CDR2 sequences are SGHRS and YFSETQ. Trimming cost V 1 base and J 0 bases, with 10 bases left between them. This chain joins TRBV5-1 and TRBJ1-2; weak D call: TRBD1 (5 bases). This sequence originates from an adult in good health. The specimen comprised peripheral blood, sampled on day 0 of AZD1222 vaccination. CDR3 DNA: TGCGCCAGCAGCTTGAGGGACGCCGCTAACTATGGCTACACCTTC. It encodes CASSLRDAANYGYTF.